This T cell receptor (beta chain) stems from a study of blood T cell repertoires in COVID-19. Study context: There were acute and convalescent COVID-19 samples, and they came from the United States, Italy and Spain. In each case, the material was cDNA or gDNA derived from T cells, B-cell-depleted T cells, or PBMCs.

Per the original methods: Quantification of nucleated cells was approximated via reference gene primer amplification. Sequencing used immunoSEQ multiplex PCR; TCRdb keeps in-frame clones, though not all of them. For V, J and clone size, that table is used; D and trimming come from the DNA. Of roughly 380,000 clones in the sample, approximately 89% were seen once. The CDR3 has 15 amino acids. Germline V gene data show CDR1 as SGHNT and CDR2 as YYREEE (reference sequence). J lost 9 bases, V lost 3 bases, and 6 bases had no gene match. This TCR was sampled from a woman aged 60-75 years with COVID-19, enrolled during active disease. Sequencing was carried out using peripheral blood. The rearrangement joins TRBV5-4 to TRBJ1-6; 10 bases fit TRBD1. CDR3 sequence reads: CASSSGQGNVSPLHF. The CDR3, as DNA: TGTGCCAGCAGCTCGGGACAGGGGAACGTTTCACCCCTCCACTTT.